These 14 T cell receptor beta chains were all obtained from the same sample, sequenced in a study of blood T cell repertoires in COVID-19. Sequenced by immunoSEQ multiplex PCR; TCRdb stores in-frame clones only, minus some. The sample lists under 300,000 clones, roughly 84% occurring once. Sequencing was performed on peripheral blood. The receptors were sampled from a woman between 40 and 50 years old who had recovered from COVID-19.

The chain has TRBV6-5 and TRBJ2-5, with D uncertain. CDR3 length equals 13 residues. CDR1 is MNHEY and CDR2 is SVGAGI in the germline V gene. The ends were cut back, 5 bases at V and 2 bases at J, with 9 bases in the middle. CDR3 region: CASSLDWQETQYF. CDR3 in DNA: TGTGCCAGCAGTCTTGACTGGCAAGAGACCCAGTACTTC.

The V gene is TRBV28, the J gene TRBJ2-7; 9 positions match TRBD1. The CDR3 sequence is 15 residues long. The V segment lost 5 bases and the J segment 3 bases; nucleotides outside the gene matches: 8. Per germline, CDR1 MDHEN and CDR2 SYDVKM. In DNA form, the CDR3 reads TGTGCCAGCAGTCGTCGCCGGGACAGGGTCTACGAGCAGTACTTC. The encoded protein is CASSRRRDRVYEQYF.

This clone was detected only once. The J gene is TRBJ2-7, the V gene TRBV2; D is possibly TRBD1 (5 bases). This CDR3 is built from 14 residues. Germline CDR1 is SNHLY and CDR2 is FYNNEI. Trimming removed 7 bases at V and 2 bases at J, with 15 bases between. DNA of the CDR3: TGTGCCAGCACCTTACGGGCGACAGCCTACGAGCAGTACTTC. Amino acid sequence: CASTLRATAYEQYF.

The chain is built from TRBV24-1 and TRBJ2-7, with 7 bases matching TRBD2. V lost 1 base, J lost 6 bases, and 8 bases stayed unmatched. Germline CDR1 and CDR2: KGHDR and SFDVKD. The CDR3 totals 15 residues. The CDR3 protein is CATSDFGTNGFEQYF. CDR3 bases: TGTGCCACCAGTGATTTCGGGACTAACGGGTTCGAGCAGTACTTC.

CDR3 sequence (DNA): TGTGCCAGCAGCTCCCGGGGGGGGGTCAATGAGCAGTTCTTC. Amino acids: CASSSRGGVNEQFF. V usage is TRBV5-6 and J usage is TRBJ2-1; 8 nucleotides agree with TRBD2. This CDR3 is 14 amino acids long. J gave up 6 bases and V 3 bases, and 5 bases lay outside the gene matches. Germline V gene data show CDR1 as SGHDT and CDR2 as YYEEEE.

V and J are TRBV5-4 and TRBJ2-3, with 8 bases matching TRBD2. V was pared by 0 bases and J by 8 bases, with 8 bases of the junction left unmatched. CDR1 SGHNT and CDR2 YYREEE come from the germline V gene (reference sequence). The length of the CDR3 is 15 residues. CDR3 bases: TGTGCCAGCAGCTTGGAAGGCGGGGGGTCGGGTACGCAGTATTTT. Amino acid sequence: CASSLEGGGSGTQYF.

V usage is TRBV7-2 and J usage is TRBJ2-1; D may be TRBD2 (5 bases). The length of the CDR3 is 13 residues. Germline lookup yields CDR1 SGHTA and CDR2 FQGNSA. The V and J ends lost 3 bases and 9 bases respectively, with 12 bases between them. The CDR3 loop reads CASSLNEAGEQFF. The CDR3 region has the DNA TGTGCCAGCAGCTTGAACGAGGCGGGTGAGCAGTTCTTC.

V and J are TRBV6-1 and TRBJ1-4, with 8 bases that match TRBD1. The V and J ends lost 5 bases and 7 bases, in that order; junction bases with no gene match: 9. This CDR3 spans 15 amino acids. Germline lookup yields CDR1 MNHNS and CDR2 SASEGT. This chain's CDR3 is CASSPQGAKGEKLFF. Written as DNA, the CDR3 is TGTGCCAGCAGTCCTCAGGGGGCTAAGGGTGAAAAACTGTTTTTT.

This chain uses TRBV15 with TRBJ2-1, with 8 positions matching TRBD2. V was clipped by 9 bases and J by 0 bases; unmatched bases: 4. The CDR3 is 14 residues long. Germline loops: CDR1 LNHNV, CDR2 YYDKDF (reference sequence). The CDR3 bases are TGTGCCACGCAGCGGGGGAGCTCCTACAATGAGCAGTTCTTC. It encodes CATQRGSSYNEQFF.

This chain links TRBV10-3 with TRBJ1-1; TRBD1 agrees at 7 bases. Germline values: CDR1 ENHRY, CDR2 SYGVKD. J gave up 1 base and V 3 bases, and 5 bases lay outside the gene matches. This CDR3 has 15 amino acids. In nucleotides, the CDR3 is TGTGCCATCAGTGACACAGGGGCGGGGAACACTGAAGCTTTCTTT. It codes for CAISDTGAGNTEAFF.

The count of this clone is one. This sequence joins TRBV7-2 and TRBJ2-5; the match to TRBD2 covers 13 bases. The trim removed 5 bases at V and 4 bases at J, leaving 10 bases unmatched. This CDR3 has 17 residues. Germline CDR1 and CDR2: SGHTA and FQGNSA. The CDR3 here is CASSLIGTSGETETQYF. In nucleotides, the CDR3 is TGTGCCAGCAGCCTTATAGGGACTAGCGGGGAAACAGAGACCCAGTACTTC.

This chain uses TRBV7-2 with TRBJ2-5, with a tentative D call TRBD1 (6 bases). The germline V gene has CDR1 SGHTA and CDR2 FQGNSA. This CDR3 comprises 14 residues. Trimming took 1 base from V and 5 from J, leaving 11 bases between them. CDR3 in DNA: TGTGCCAGCAGCTTAGGGCAGAGGGGGGAGACCCAGTACTTC. Its translation is CASSLGQRGETQYF.

CDR3 coding DNA: TGTGCCAGCAGCTTACCAGATATGGAAAAACTGTTTTTT. Its protein is CASSLPDMEKLFF. The chain joins TRBV5-4 to TRBJ1-4; unclear D gene. The CDR3 covers 13 residues. V was pared by 2 bases and J by 8 bases, with 10 bases between. Germline V gene data show CDR1 as SGHNT and CDR2 as YYREEE (reference sequence).

This chain uses TRBV2 with TRBJ2-5; 11 bases agree with TRBD1. Germline V gene data show CDR1 as SNHLY and CDR2 as FYNNEI. V lost 6 bases to trimming and J lost 5 bases; unmatched junction nucleotides: 8. The CDR3 has 15 amino acids. CDR3: CASRGRTGGEETQYF. The CDR3 bases are TGTGCCAGCAGGGGAAGGACAGGGGGCGAGGAGACCCAGTACTTC.